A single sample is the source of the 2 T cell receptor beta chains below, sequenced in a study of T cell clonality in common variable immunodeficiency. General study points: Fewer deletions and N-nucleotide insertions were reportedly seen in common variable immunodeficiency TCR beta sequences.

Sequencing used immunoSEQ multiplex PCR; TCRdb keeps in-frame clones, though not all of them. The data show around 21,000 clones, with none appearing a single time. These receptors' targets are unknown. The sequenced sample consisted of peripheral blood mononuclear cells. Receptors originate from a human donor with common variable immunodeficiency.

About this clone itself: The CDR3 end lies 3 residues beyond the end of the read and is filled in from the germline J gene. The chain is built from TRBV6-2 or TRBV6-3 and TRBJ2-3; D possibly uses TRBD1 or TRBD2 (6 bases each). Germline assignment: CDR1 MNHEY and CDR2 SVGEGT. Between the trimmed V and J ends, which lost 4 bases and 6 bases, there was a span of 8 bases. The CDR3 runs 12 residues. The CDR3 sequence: CASSWRGDTQYF. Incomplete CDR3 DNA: TGTGCCAGCAGTTGGAGGGGGGATACG.

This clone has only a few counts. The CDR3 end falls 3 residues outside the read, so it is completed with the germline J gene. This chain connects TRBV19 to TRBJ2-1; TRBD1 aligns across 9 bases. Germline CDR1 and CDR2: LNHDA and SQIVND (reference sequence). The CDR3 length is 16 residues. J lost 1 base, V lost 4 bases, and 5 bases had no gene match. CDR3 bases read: TGTGCCAGTAGTAAAGGACAGGGGTTTTCCTACAATGAG. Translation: CASSKGQGFSYNE. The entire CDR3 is CASSKGQGFSYNEQFF.